This paragraph covers one TCR beta chain sequence. What this receptor recognizes is not known. Base qualities are not provided; no much larger clone lies one nucleotide away. Library construction relied on the immunoSEQ multiplex PCR assay. A mixture of 60 forward primers for TCR Vbeta segments and 13 reverse primers for TCR Jbeta segments was used in the multiplex PCR. Amplification of the CDR3 region of rearranged TCR beta genes was performed with a multiplex PCR assay on genomic DNA. The amplified TCR beta libraries were sequenced on the Illumina HiSeq System as 87-base-pair reads. In the authors' own workflow: A later analysis tallied 75 million to 85 million unique TCR beta chains across the 650 to 750 repertoires, and about 10 million of those chains were shared by two or more donors. Raw reads were error-corrected and collapsed into unique sequences with a nearest-neighbor algorithm that merged closely related sequences to remove PCR and sequencing errors. V, D and J gene segments were assigned by aligning CDR3 sequences to IMGT reference sequences. For a sequence to be retained, a match of at least six nucleotides to both a V gene segment and a J gene segment was required. Rearrangements were classified as productive when the CDR3 lacked stop codons and remained in frame with V and J, and all other rearrangements were classified as non-productive. Following IMGT convention, CDR3 was defined as the stretch from the second conserved V-encoded cysteine to the conserved J-encoded phenylalanine. In an earlier analysis of more than 550 of the donors, sequences lacking an unambiguous match to a single V gene segment were excluded. In an earlier analysis of several hundred of the donors, V segments were called functional above 56.7% productive rearrangements and were called segregating when the between-donor standard deviation exceeded 5%. To diagnose cytomegalovirus status from the catalog of TCR beta chain sequences, a statistical classification framework was built. V and J gene assignment, in a later analysis, came from comparing TCR nucleotide sequences with IMGT/GENE-DB human TR gene sequences. Using the TCRdist pipeline, a later analysis assigned CDR3 sequences along with most-parsimonious VDJ recombination scenarios. A later analysis defined each TCR beta chain by its CDR3 amino acid sequence plus V-gene family, and excluded reads lacking a unique V-gene family. As a way to deal with suspected cross-contamination and a sequencing artifact, a later analysis dropped over 550 nucleotide sequences that were highly shared and had low generation probability. A later analysis calculated a clonal expansion index for each public chain from normalized within-repertoire ranks of inferred template counts. In a later analysis, generation probabilities were computed with a VDJ recombination model fitted to out-of-frame rearrangements, and the resulting probabilities were checked against IGoR. A later analysis scored TCR-TCR, TCR-HLA and TCR-CMV co-occurrence with hypergeometric tests, applying a repertoire-size bias correction to TCR pairs. To estimate false discovery rates, a later analysis permuted the HLA or CMV assignments 20 times. In a later analysis, co-occurring TCRs were grouped using DBSCAN, with TCRdist sequence similarity added in when clustering inside HLA-allele-positive subsets. Repertoires with fewer than 30,000 or more than 120,000 public chains were left out of co-occurrence clustering, as were about 5 repertoires with anomalous nucleotide sharing. Imported from immuneACCESS, the table was reduced by TCRdb to in-frame sequences with V and J called. These copies leave out some clones; in studies compared against another copy, an unresolved V gene accounts for under half, and the cause of the remainder is not known. D and trimming were read from the DNA, whereas the V and J calls and clone size are those reported in that table. This sample has tens of thousands of clones in its table, and about three quarters of those were observed once. 4% to 4.5% of the sample is in the top ten clones.

The cohort consisted of 666 healthy bone marrow donors. At the time of sampling, all cohort members were nominally healthy, though unrecorded immune exposures were likely present. The donor tested CMV seronegative, placing the donor among the roughly 340 seronegative members of the cohort. A peripheral blood sample was collected from each donor, and TCR beta sequencing was performed on peripheral blood mononuclear cells. Genomic DNA extraction from the blood cell samples was performed with the Qiagen DNeasy Blood Extraction Kit. The sample originates from a study of cytomegalovirus exposure and HLA in healthy donors (dated by TCRdb to the late 2010s). As for the study more broadly: An earlier analysis of some 500 of the donors reported roughly 270 Gb of sequence data and 117 million unique TCR beta sequences from about 179 million T cells. About 300 gigabases of sequencing data and roughly 81 million unique TCR sequences made up an early release that covered nearly 650 HLA-typed donors. Of the roughly 400 genotyped donors, around 81% fell in the genetic ancestry cluster associated with self-reported Caucasian donors. The study was designed to test whether signatures of past pathogen exposure could be identified by cataloging public T cell receptors. The study used immunosequencing to profile the T cell repertoires of hundreds of subjects and linked those repertoires to cytomegalovirus serostatus. Along with the approximately 620-subject first cohort, a separate validation cohort of over a hundred different subjects was used. The study combined high-throughput TCR immunosequencing, statistical association of individual TCRs with disease status, and machine learning to predict cytomegalovirus infection status. To study patterns of TCR occurrence, a later analysis re-analyzed previously published TCR beta repertoires from around 700 donors and added high-resolution HLA genotyping. Rather than using new phenotypic data, the later analysis identified candidate immune exposures from TCR beta sequences and from how often those sequences occurred across donors. To decide whether each TCR beta V gene segment behaved as functional or pseudogenic, an earlier analysis of approximately 620 of the donors relied on high-throughput TCR beta sequencing. Alongside the repertoire data, information on donor age, sex, ethnicity and CMV serostatus was compiled. A later genetic analysis took genome-wide SNP genotypes for about 60% of the roughly 670 donors and used that subset as a discovery cohort. Every repertoire in the discovery cohort had been generated on one and the same sequencing platform. Both class I and class II loci were covered by HLA typing, at four-digit resolution. Typing coverage differed by locus: A, B, C, DRB1 and DQB1 were typed in roughly 629-630 donors, DQA1 in approximately 520, DPA1 in approximately 610, and DPB1 in approximately 450. Roughly 5 DR-DQ haplotypes were handled as single units for association and clustering, since linkage in the cohort was strong. Among about 400 genotyped donors of the cohort, an average of around 250,000 unique TCR beta nucleotide sequences was sequenced per donor, of which approximately 19% were non-productive. Overall study results and their limits: A further reported finding was that TCR beta sequences accurately predicted the HLA-A and HLA-B alleles for most subjects in the first cohort. The presence/absence analyses assumed that sequencing depth was roughly uniform across donors, and that assumption may not be true. HLA typing was unavailable for some donors at each locus, so association tests used only the typed subset. An association between a missense DCLRE1C variant and V-gene and J-gene trimming of TCR beta chains was found in a later genetic analysis and replicated in an independent cohort. The earlier analysis of nearly 600 of the donors excluded 15 to 20 rarely observed V segments, including chromosome 9 orphons, because counts were too low. When HLA alleles, especially DR and DQ, strongly co-occurred, attributing TCR associations to individual alleles was difficult. In vitro tests confirmed that a few of the cytomegalovirus-associated TCR beta chains recognize cytomegalovirus antigens. A total of 150 or so TCR beta chains were listed by the study as associated with cytomegalovirus. In an earlier analysis of 587 of the donors, most TCR beta V segments were observed in productive rearrangements about 87% or about 30% of the time, broadly matching IMGT annotations. Compared with equally common non-associated chains, HLA-associated TCR beta chains in a later analysis were more clonally expanded and had lower generation probabilities. Only TCR beta chains were sequenced in this cohort, and the absence of alpha or paired-chain data limited detectable features. The authors suggested that the approach could potentially be extended to other disease states and immunological phenotypes. A later genetic analysis reported fewer N-insertions in productive TCRs among donors in an Asian-associated ancestry cluster than the roughly 700-donor mean. Immune exposure information for the cohort was limited to CMV serostatus. In a later analysis, some 18,000 TCR beta sequences were associated with specific HLA alleles at a false discovery rate of 0.05. Because the 87-base-pair reads could not distinguish some IMGT-functional V segments, including TRBV6-2 and TRBV6-3, those segments were excluded. A later analysis reported that several top co-occurrence clusters appeared linked to parvovirus B19, influenza, CMV and Epstein-Barr virus. Correlated functional status among segregating V segments might reflect linkage disequilibrium, but an unknown experimental factor could not be ruled out. In a later analysis, TCR association rates were found to vary across HLA loci, with the most associated TCRs seen for DRB1 alleles and the fewest for HLA-C alleles. In both the original and validation cohorts, the classifier was reported to diagnose cytomegalovirus status with high specificity and sensitivity. A cluster of highly shared sequence variants was judged likely to represent a technical artifact of the sequencing pipeline. In a later analysis, most CMV-associated TCR beta chains were found to appear HLA-restricted, with HLA associations seemingly driven largely by CMV exposure. While some public TCRs were present in many individuals, most TCR sequences turned up only very rarely across donors.

In the germline V gene, CDR1 corresponds to ENHRY and CDR2 to SYGVKD. The cysteine opens and the phenylalanine closes a CDR3 of 12 amino acids. The only DNA kept is the CDR3, 36 bases in frame from the first base. V is pared back by 10 bases and J by 8 bases, with 14 bases lying between the germline termini. The sequence joins TRBV10-3 to TRBJ1-4; a weak D assignment points to TRBD1 (5 bases agree). Sample: PBMCs. This receptor was taken from a middle-aged man in good health and CMV-seronegative. The CDR3 region: CATGGELEKLFF. The base sequence is TGTGCCACGGGGGGGGAATTAGAAAAACTGTTTTTT.